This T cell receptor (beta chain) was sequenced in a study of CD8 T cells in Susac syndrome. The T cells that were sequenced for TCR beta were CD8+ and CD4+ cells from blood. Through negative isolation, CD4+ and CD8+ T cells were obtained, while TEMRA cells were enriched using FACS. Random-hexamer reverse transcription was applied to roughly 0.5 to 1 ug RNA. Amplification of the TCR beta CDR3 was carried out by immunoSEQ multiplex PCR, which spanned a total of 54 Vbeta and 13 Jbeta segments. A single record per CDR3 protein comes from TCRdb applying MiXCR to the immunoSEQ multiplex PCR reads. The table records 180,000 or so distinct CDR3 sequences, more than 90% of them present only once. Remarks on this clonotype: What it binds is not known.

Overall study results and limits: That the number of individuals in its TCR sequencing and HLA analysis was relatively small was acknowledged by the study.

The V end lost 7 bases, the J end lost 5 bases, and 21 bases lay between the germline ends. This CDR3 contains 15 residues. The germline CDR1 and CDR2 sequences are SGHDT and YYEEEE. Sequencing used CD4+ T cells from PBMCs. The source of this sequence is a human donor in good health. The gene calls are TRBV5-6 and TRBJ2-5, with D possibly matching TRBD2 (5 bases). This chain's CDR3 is CASGNLGRVTETQYF. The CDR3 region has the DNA TGTGCCAGCGGGAACCTAGGGCGGGTAACTGAGACCCAGTACTTC.